This T cell receptor (beta chain) originates from a study of shared clonotypes between healthy human individuals (dated by TCRdb to 2020 to 2021). Background for the entire study: The cohort included three men and a couple of women between 18 and 49 years of age. Between about 0.8 and 9.5 billion PBMCs per donor were obtained by leukapheresis. To estimate repertoire size and how much clonotype sharing occurs between individuals, the study deeply sequenced the blood TCR repertoires of roughly 5 healthy adults. To increase sequencing depth and limit assay-specific biases, TCR repertoire library preparation and sequencing were carried out by different laboratories using diverse techniques. For each donor, CD4 naive and CD4 memory were each given three plates, CD8 naive was given two plates, and CD8 memory was given one plate. Overall results and qualifications from the work: Pairwise subsampling led to the expectation that sequencing depth would affect the degree of clonotype sharing among donors. Rarefaction of sorted-subset datasets indicated incomplete sequencing despite the large sequencing depth. When a handful of donors were compared, the shared fraction of clonotypes was 5% to 6.5% for naive CD4, about 4% for naive CD8, roughly 2.3% for memory CD4, and 0.3% to 0.5% for memory CD8. Compared with non-shared clonotypes, the clonotypes found in all four sorted-subset donors had higher generation probabilities. Only blood was sampled, and tissue TCR repertoires likely differ from those in blood. Naive subsets generally had larger estimated clonotype richness than memory subsets. Because the study included a small number of donors, the genetic and exposure-history diversity represented was limited.

Concerning this clone itself: No cognate antigen has been identified for it. No base quality information exists; no much larger clone differs at one position.

CDR1 and CDR2, looked up from the germline V gene, are MNHNS and SASEGT. The germline ends are 12 bases apart after V is trimmed by 6 bases and J by 4 bases. Including cysteine and phenylalanine, the CDR3 has 14 amino acids. Only CDR3 DNA is held: 42 bases, read in frame from base 1. Using the deep immunoSEQ assay, multiplex PCR amplified TCR CDR3 regions from genomic DNA. Genomic DNA extracted from each cell subset was distributed evenly over all wells of several immunoSEQ 96-well plates, and each plate served as one replicate. Each replicate PCR for sorted subsets received roughly 0.2 ug genomic DNA, equal to tens of thousands of T cell genomes. Purified libraries were quantified with a Qubit 3.0 fluorometer, sized on a Bioanalyzer 2100, and re-quantified with the KAPA Library Quantification kit. Every immunoSEQ 96-well plate was sequenced on a dedicated single-read 150-cycle Illumina NextSeq 550 flow cell. The paper's processing steps were these. Because the immunoSEQ output included only junctional sequences and no quality scores, the filtering could not be the same as the filtering used for full-length reads. Sequences were annotated with PyIR, a Python wrapper for IgBLAST v1.9, and V/J genes and CDR3 were assigned using IMGT germline references. Reads were removed for weak V/J assignments (E-value above 1e-6), missing CDR3, stop codons, out-of-frame junctions, or ambiguous translated residues. V3J clonotypes were defined as sequences sharing the same inferred V gene, J gene, and CDR3 amino acid sequence. The percentage overlap between two repertoires was calculated by dividing the number of shared unique clonotypes by the size of the smaller repertoire. Repertoire richness was assessed with RTK rarefaction, the Chao1 estimator, and Recon v2.1 estimates of unobserved clonotypes. Generation probabilities for all TCRbeta clonotypes obtained by the gDNA method from a few donors were computed using OLGA. TCRdb re-hosts the immuneACCESS table, in-frame sequences only. Its copies lack some clones; in the studies checked, an unresolved V gene accounts for under half of them, and the cause for the rest is not known. D and trimming were read from the DNA, whereas the V and J calls and clone size are those reported in that table. The sample yields around 350,000 clones; roughly 80% were counted once. Of the sample, more than 9% falls within the top ten clones.

Healthy HIV-negative adults with no recently reported acute infections or vaccinations were included as donors. All donors were Caucasian adults living in Nashville, Tennessee, USA. Magnetic negative selection was used to enrich CD4+ T cells, after which naive cells were positively selected on CD45RA and the negative fraction became the memory subset. Blood was collected by leukapheresis, and PBMCs were isolated by Ficoll-Histopaque density gradient centrifugation and then cryopreserved in liquid nitrogen vapor phase. Analytical flow cytometry was used to check the purity and quantity of every magnetically sorted T cell population. Each sorted fraction had its genomic DNA isolated and then quantified by UV absorbance on a Nanodrop 2000c.

Specimen: memory CD4+ T cells sorted from blood. Read against the paper, the sample's cell subset or site label means: CD45RA-negative fraction. The chain joins TRBV6-1 to TRBJ1-4, with TRBD1 as a weak D call on 6 bases. This receptor was identified in a man aged 25 to 40 in good health. The CDR3 sequence is CASRIGGGNEKLFF. The DNA sequence is given as TGTGCCAGCAGGATAGGGGGGGGTAATGAAAAACTGTTTTTT.